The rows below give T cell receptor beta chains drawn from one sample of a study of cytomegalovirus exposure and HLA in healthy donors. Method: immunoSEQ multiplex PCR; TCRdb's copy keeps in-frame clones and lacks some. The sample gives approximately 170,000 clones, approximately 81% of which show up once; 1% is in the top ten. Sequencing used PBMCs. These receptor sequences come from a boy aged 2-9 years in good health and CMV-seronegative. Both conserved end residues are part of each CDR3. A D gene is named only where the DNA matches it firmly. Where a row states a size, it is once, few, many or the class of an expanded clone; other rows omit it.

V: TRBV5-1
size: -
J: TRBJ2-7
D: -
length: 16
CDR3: CASSLKGGGPSYEQYF
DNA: TGCGCCAGCAGCTTGAAAGGGGGGGGCCCCTCCTACGAGCAGTACTTC

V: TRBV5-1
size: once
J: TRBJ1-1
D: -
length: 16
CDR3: CASSLGGGGLDTEAFF
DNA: TGCGCCAGCAGCTTGGGTGGGGGGGGACTGGACACTGAAGCTTTCTTT

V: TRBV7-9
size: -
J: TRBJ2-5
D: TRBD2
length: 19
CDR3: CASSPRGPLAGGVQETQYF
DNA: TGTGCCAGCAGCCCTAGGGGGCCTCTAGCGGGAGGAGTCCAAGAGACCCAGTACTTC

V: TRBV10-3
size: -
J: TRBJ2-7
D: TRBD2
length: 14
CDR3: CASSGTSGSYEQYF
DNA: TGTGCCAGCTCCGGGACTAGCGGTTCCTACGAGCAGTACTTC

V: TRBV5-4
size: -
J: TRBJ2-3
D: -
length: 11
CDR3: CASSLEGVRYF
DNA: TGTGCCAGCAGCTTGGAAGGAGTAAGGTATTTT

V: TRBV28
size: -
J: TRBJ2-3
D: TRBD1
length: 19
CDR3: CASSWSFGQGNSEGDTQYF
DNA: TGTGCCAGCAGTTGGAGCTTTGGACAGGGTAACTCCGAAGGGGATACGCAGTATTTT

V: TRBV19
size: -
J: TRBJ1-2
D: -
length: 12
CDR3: CASSRAGNGYTF
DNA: TGTGCCAGTAGTCGGGCAGGGAATGGCTACACCTTC

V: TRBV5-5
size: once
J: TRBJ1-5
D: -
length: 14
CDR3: CASSLGVTNQPQHF
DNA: TGTGCCAGCAGCTTGGGCGTCACCAATCAGCCCCAGCATTTT

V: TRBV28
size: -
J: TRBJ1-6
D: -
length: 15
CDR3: CASSLSTGIIAPLHF
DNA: TGTGCCAGCAGTTTATCCACAGGGATAATCGCACCCCTCCACTTT

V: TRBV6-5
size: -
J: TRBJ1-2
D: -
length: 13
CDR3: CASSSRQAGGYTF
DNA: TGTGCCAGCAGTTCTAGACAGGCTGGGGGCTACACCTTC